The 12 T cell receptor beta chains given below trace back to one sample, sequenced in a study of cytomegalovirus exposure and HLA in healthy donors. The PCR employed 60 Vbeta primers together with 13 Jbeta primers. Profiling relied on immunoSEQ multiplex PCR, and the TCRdb table lists in-frame clones only, not all of them. The sample records under 200,000 clones, approximately 80% being singletons. The sequenced sample was PBMCs. These receptor sequences come from a male donor in good health and CMV-seropositive.

Only one count was recorded for this clone. The chain joins TRBV18 to TRBJ1-4, with 9 bases matching TRBD1. The J segment lost 4 bases and the V segment lost 8 bases, leaving 5 bases of the junction unmatched. The CDR3 has 14 amino acids. Germline CDR1 reads KGHSH; CDR2 reads LQKENI. Written as DNA, the CDR3 is TGTGCCAGCCGGACGGGACAGGGTAATGAAAAACTGTTTTTT. This gives the protein CASRTGQGNEKLFF.

V gene TRBV19 combines with J gene TRBJ2-1; 7 bases are a match to TRBD2. This CDR3 has 16 residues. Germline V gene sequence: CDR1 LNHDA, CDR2 SQIVND (reference sequence). Trimming at V came to 7 bases and at J to 7 bases, leaving 16 bases not matched to a gene. The chain's CDR3 is CASNQLGGSRANEQFF. CDR3 nucleotide sequence: TGTGCCAGTAATCAACTTGGCGGGAGTCGGGCGAATGAGCAGTTCTTC.

The J gene is TRBJ2-7, the V gene TRBV5-1, with TRBD1 as a possible D gene (6 bases). CDR1 is SGHRS, CDR2 YFSETQ, per germline. The CDR3 extends over 15 amino acids. Trimming removed 2 bases from V and 2 bases from J, with 14 bases in between. CDR3 sequence (DNA): TGCGCCAGCAGCTTTGGGTGGGACACAGCCTACGAGCAGTACTTC. Amino acid sequence: CASSFGWDTAYEQYF. The full variable domain, its missing parts supplied by reference TRBV5-1 and TRBJ2-7, is KAGVTQTPRYLIKTRGQQVTLSCSPISGHRSVSWYQQTPGQGLQFLFEYFSETQRNKGNFPGRFSGRQFSNSRSEMNVSTLELGDSALYLCASSFGWDTAYEQYFGPGTRLTVT.

The CDR3 reads CASSMGSGRYNEQFF. CDR3 DNA sequence: TGTGCCAGTAGTATGGGTAGCGGGAGATACAATGAGCAGTTCTTC. V gene TRBV19 combines with J gene TRBJ2-1; 9 bases fit TRBD2. The CDR3 has 15 residues. The V segment lost 3 bases and the J segment 4 bases; nucleotides outside the gene matches: 4. CDR1 and CDR2 from the germline V gene are LNHDA and SQIVND (reference sequence).

Here the CDR3 reads CASRGTGGGQPQHF. CDR3 nucleotides: TGTGCCAGCAGGGGTACAGGGGGGGGACAGCCCCAGCATTTT. The chain is built from TRBV6-6 and TRBJ1-5; TRBD1 matches 8 bases. The CDR3 is 14 amino acids. Trimming took 6 bases from V and 7 from J; bases not matched to a gene: 8. Germline V CDR1 and CDR2: MNHNY, SVGAGI (reference sequence).

V and J are TRBV11-3 and TRBJ2-2, with D tentatively TRBD1 (6 bases). Trimming took 5 bases from V and 8 from J, leaving 12 bases between them. This CDR3 has 13 residues. Germline V CDR1 and CDR2: SGHNT, YENEEA. The CDR3 DNA reads TGTGCCAGCAGCCCCGTCGACAGGGGGGAGCTGTTTTTT. Translating gives CASSPVDRGELFF.

J is TRBJ1-4 and V is TRBV28, with 9 bases fitting TRBD1. The junction had 7 bases not matched to a gene; V was cut back by 4 bases and J by 7 bases. CDR1 is MDHEN, CDR2 SYDVKM, per germline. CDR3 length: 15 amino acids. CDR3 nucleotide sequence: TGTGCCAGCAGTTCCTCGGGACAGGGACGTGAAAAACTGTTTTTT. This encodes CASSSSGQGREKLFF.

This rearrangement joins TRBV6-5 to TRBJ2-5, with 8 nucleotides matching TRBD1. Trimming took 4 bases from V and 4 from J; bases not matched to a gene: 5. The CDR3 is 14 residues long. In germline, CDR1 is MNHEY, CDR2 SVGAGI. This CDR3 is CASSLQGERETQYF. The DNA of the CDR3 is TGTGCCAGCAGTTTACAGGGGGAGAGAGAGACCCAGTACTTC.

The chain recombines TRBV7-9 with TRBJ2-5; weak D call: TRBD2 (6 bases). Between the trimmed V and J ends, which lost 2 bases and 2 bases, there was a span of 9 bases. This CDR3 is built from 14 residues. CDR1 is SEHNR, CDR2 FQNEAQ, per germline (reference sequence). CDR3 sequence: CASSLLGGQETQYF. The CDR3 region has the DNA TGTGCCAGCAGCTTATTGGGGGGTCAAGAGACCCAGTACTTC.

This clone appeared once. Other DNA sequences in this sample translate to the same CDR3. The rearrangement joins TRBV9 to TRBJ1-6; D call uncertain. Trimming cost V 2 bases and J 10 bases, with 7 bases left between them. The CDR3 contains 12 residues. Germline V gene data show CDR1 as SGDLS and CDR2 as YYNGEE. The CDR3: CASSVGGSPLHF. The CDR3, as DNA: TGTGCCAGCAGCGTGGGAGGGTCACCCCTCCACTTT.

The chain has TRBV2 and TRBJ2-1, with 8 bases matching TRBD2. V lost 3 bases and J lost 6; bases outside the gene matches: 7. Germline lookup yields CDR1 SNHLY and CDR2 FYNNEI. CDR3 length: 15 amino acids. The CDR3 here is CASSDPREAPNEQFF. CDR3 DNA sequence: TGTGCCAGCAGTGATCCGCGGGAGGCGCCCAATGAGCAGTTCTTC.

This clone was observed a handful of times. This chain links TRBV5-1 with TRBJ2-7; 9 bases agree with TRBD1. V dropped 3 bases and J dropped 3; count of bases not matched to a gene: 4. Germline V gene data show CDR1 as SGHRS and CDR2 as YFSETQ. CDR3 length equals 14 residues. The CDR3 sequence: CASSSGTGNYEQYF. The CDR3 nucleotides are TGCGCCAGCAGCTCCGGGACAGGGAACTACGAGCAGTACTTC.